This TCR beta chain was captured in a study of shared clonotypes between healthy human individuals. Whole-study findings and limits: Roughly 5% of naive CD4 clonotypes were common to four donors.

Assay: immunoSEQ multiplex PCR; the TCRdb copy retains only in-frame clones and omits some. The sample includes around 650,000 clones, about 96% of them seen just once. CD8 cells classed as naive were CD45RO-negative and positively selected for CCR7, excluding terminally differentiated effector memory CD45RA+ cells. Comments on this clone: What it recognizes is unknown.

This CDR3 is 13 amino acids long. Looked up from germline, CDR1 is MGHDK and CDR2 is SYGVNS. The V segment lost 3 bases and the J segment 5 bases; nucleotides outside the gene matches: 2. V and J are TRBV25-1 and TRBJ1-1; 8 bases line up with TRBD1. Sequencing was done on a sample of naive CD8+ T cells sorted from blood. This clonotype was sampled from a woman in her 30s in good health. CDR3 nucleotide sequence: TGTGCCAGCAGTGACACAGGGGGTACTGAAGCTTTCTTT. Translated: CASSDTGGTEAFF.